The 30 T cell receptor beta chains below were found in one sample sequenced in a study of cytomegalovirus exposure and HLA in healthy donors. The PCR was carried out with 60 Vbeta primers and 13 Jbeta primers. Data came from immunoSEQ multiplex PCR; TCRdb stores just in-frame clones and leaves some out. The table lists around 210,000 clones, around four fifths of them singletons, with 2.5% to 3.5% in the top ten. Specimen: PBMCs. Receptors were obtained from a woman in her thirties or forties in good health and CMV-seronegative.

This chain links TRBV18 with TRBJ2-7, with D possibly TRBD2 on 6 matching bases. The V and J ends lost 2 bases and 4 bases respectively, with 15 bases between them. CDR1 and CDR2 (germline): KGHSH, LQKENI. This CDR3 has 15 residues. In DNA form, the CDR3 reads TGTGCCAGCTCACCAAAGACGGGAGCGAAGTACGAGCAGTACTTC. Translating gives CASSPKTGAKYEQYF.

V gene TRBV5-1 combines with J gene TRBJ2-5; 10 nucleotides align to TRBD2. This CDR3 has 14 residues. The ends lost 2 bases at V and 5 bases at J; junction bases unmatched: 3. CDR1 and CDR2 (germline): SGHRS, YFSETQ. The CDR3 DNA follows: TGCGCCAGCAGCTTCCTAGCGGGAGACGAGACCCAGTACTTC. Amino acid sequence: CASSFLAGDETQYF.

J is TRBJ1-1 and V is TRBV29-1, with a tentative D call TRBD1 (5 bases). Germline V CDR1 and CDR2: SQVTM, ANQGSEA. Trimming took off 4 bases at V and 10 bases at J, with 13 bases between the two ends. The CDR3 has 11 amino acids. CDR3 DNA: TGCAGCGTTGGCGCGGCAGGGCCAGCTTTCTTT. It specifies CSVGAAGPAFF.

The V call is TRBV7-2, the J call TRBJ2-3, with 7 bases fitting TRBD1. The germline V gene encodes CDR1 SGHTA and CDR2 FQGNSA. V shed 3 bases and J 7 bases; nucleotides not matched to a gene: 7. CDR3 size: 14 residues. The CDR3: CASSLGQRMNTQYF. In DNA form, the CDR3 reads TGTGCCAGCAGCTTGGGACAGCGGATGAATACGCAGTATTTT.

The genes are TRBV18 and TRBJ1-5, with D possibly TRBD1 on 5 matching bases. The V gene's germline CDR1 is KGHSH and CDR2 LQKENI. V was trimmed by 2 bases and J by 4 bases, leaving 12 bases between them. This CDR3 is 15 amino acids long. The CDR3 nucleotides are TGTGCCAGCTCACCAGGAGACAGAACGAATCAGCCCCAGCATTTT. Protein: CASSPGDRTNQPQHF.

The genes are TRBV10-1 and TRBJ2-2; 10 bases agree with TRBD1. The length of the CDR3 is 16 residues. Unmatched junction bases numbered 7, after V lost 4 bases and J lost 5 bases. Germline-derived CDR1 and CDR2 are WNHNN and SYGVQD (reference sequence). The CDR3 protein is CASSAGDRGRTGELFF. CDR3 in DNA: TGCGCCAGCAGTGCGGGTGACAGGGGGCGGACCGGGGAGCTGTTTTTT.

CDR3 coding DNA: TGTGCCAGCAGCCCGGGACTAGCGGGAGTTGGGGAGAAGTTCTTC. It encodes CASSPGLAGVGEKFF. This sequence joins TRBV7-9 and TRBJ2-1; 14 nucleotides line up with TRBD2. CDR1 is SEHNR, CDR2 FQNEAQ, per germline (reference sequence). CDR3 length: 15 amino acids. V lost 5 bases and J lost 14; bases outside the gene matches: 11.

V gene TRBV11-2 combines with J gene TRBJ2-7; 10 bases map to TRBD2. The V and J ends lost 2 bases and 3 bases, in that order; junction bases with no gene match: 4. This CDR3 has 15 amino acids. The V gene's germline CDR1 is SGHAT and CDR2 FQNNGV. CDR3 in DNA: TGTGCCAGCAGCTTATACTCTAGCGGGGGCTACGAGCAGTACTTC. As protein: CASSLYSSGGYEQYF.

This chain joins TRBV6-6 and TRBJ1-1; D ambiguous. The germline V and J ends were trimmed by 4 bases and 3 bases, with 6 bases remaining between them. This CDR3 region has 12 residues. Germline CDR1 is MNHNY and CDR2 is SVGAGI (reference sequence). CDR3 residues: CASSSADTEAFF. The DNA of the CDR3 is TGTGCCAGCAGTTCGGCGGACACTGAAGCTTTCTTT.

The rearrangement links TRBV6-1 to TRBJ2-5; perhaps TRBD1 as D (5 bases). This CDR3 is 13 amino acids long. Trimming took off 2 bases at V and 5 bases at J, with 9 bases between the two ends. The germline V gene encodes CDR1 MNHNS and CDR2 SASEGT. This chain's CDR3 is CASSETKGETQYF. The DNA of the CDR3 is TGTGCCAGCAGTGAAACAAAGGGGGAGACCCAGTACTTC.

The CDR3 region has the DNA TGCGCCAGCTCCCCCGCCGGAGAATGGGCCGGGGAGCTGTTTTTT. It translates to CASSPAGEWAGELFF. The V and J genes are TRBV5-1 and TRBJ2-2, with no clear D. Germline CDR1 and CDR2: SGHRS and YFSETQ. The CDR3 is made up of 15 amino acids. V was pared by 7 bases and J by 6 bases, with 19 bases between. Variable domain in full (rest from reference TRBV5-1 and TRBJ2-2): KAGVTQTPRYLIKTRGQQVTLSCSPISGHRSVSWYQQTPGQGLQFLFEYFSETQRNKGNFPGRFSGRQFSNSRSEMNVSTLELGDSALYLCASSPAGEWAGELFFGEGSRLTVL.

The chain uses TRBV25-1 and TRBJ2-5, with unresolved D. CDR3 length: 13 residues. CDR1 MGHDK and CDR2 SYGVNS come from the germline V gene. V was pared by 3 bases and J by 2 bases, with 7 bases between. CDR3 DNA sequence: TGTGCCAGCAGTGACTCAGTTCAAGAGACCCAGTACTTC. Residues: CASSDSVQETQYF.

This clone was recorded a few times. The chain couples TRBV2 to TRBJ1-1; no clear D. The CDR3 consists of 14 residues. Germline V CDR1 and CDR2: SNHLY, FYNNEI. Trimming left V 8 bases short and J 2 bases short, with 15 bases between. The CDR3 reads CASLGSRGNTEAFF. CDR3 nucleotide sequence: TGTGCCAGCCTTGGATCTCGGGGAAACACTGAAGCTTTCTTT.

The CDR3 spells CASSQGTGVVSTEAFF. CDR3 DNA: TGTGCCAGCAGCCAGGGGACCGGGGTGGTGAGCACTGAAGCTTTCTTT. The chain uses TRBV11-2 and TRBJ1-1; D may be TRBD1 (6 bases). This CDR3 comprises 16 residues. V was cut by 5 bases and J by 4 bases, with 20 bases left in between. Germline V CDR1 and CDR2: SGHAT, FQNNGV.

This clone was observed a single time. V is TRBV30 and J is TRBJ2-5; D remains unclear. The J call may be mistaken, given a closer DNA end match to TRBJ2-7. CDR3 length: 11 amino acids. Germline V CDR1 and CDR2: GTSNPN, SVGIG (reference sequence). The CDR3 bases are TGTGCCTGGAGTGTGACTTACGAGCAGTACTTC. Translation: CAWSVTYEQYF.

In regard to this clone: The CDR3 does not close with the conserved phenylalanine or tryptophan, likely indicating a read error. The V gene is TRBV18, the J gene TRBJ2-7, with 11 nucleotides matching TRBD2. Germline-derived CDR1 and CDR2 are KGHSH and LQKENI. V shed 3 bases, J shed 4 bases, and the junction held 5 bases outside the gene matches. The CDR3 length is 15 residues. CDR3 in amino acids: CASSPGLAASYEQYL. The DNA for the CDR3 is TGTGCCAGCTCACCGGGACTAGCGGCTTCGTACGAGCAGTACCTC.

The chain employs TRBV9 and TRBJ2-6; D perhaps matches TRBD1 (5 bases). The CDR3 runs to 17 residues. Germline-derived CDR1 and CDR2 are SGDLS and YYNGEE. The ends were cut back, 3 bases at V and 6 bases at J, with 19 bases in the middle. The CDR3 spells CASSGSALGLVANVLTF. The CDR3 DNA is TGTGCCAGCAGCGGATCCGCCTTGGGGCTAGTGGCCAACGTCCTGACTTTC. Full variable domain (remainder filled in from reference TRBV9 and TRBJ2-6): DSGVTQTPKHLITATGQRVTLRCSPRSGDLSVYWYQQSLDQGLQFLIQYYNGEERAKGNILERFSAQQFPDLHSELNLSSLELGDSALYFCASSGSALGLVANVLTFGAGSRLTVL.

This chain uses TRBV11-2 with TRBJ2-1, with 9 positions matching TRBD1. Trimming took 5 bases from V and 2 from J; bases not matched to a gene: 4. Germline values: CDR1 SGHAT, CDR2 FQNNGV. CDR3 length: 15 amino acids. CDR3 residues: CASSMDRGAYNEQFF. Here the CDR3 DNA reads TGTGCCAGCAGCATGGACAGGGGCGCCTACAATGAGCAGTTCTTC.

This clone is a singleton in its sample. This sequence joins TRBV27 and TRBJ2-1; 7 bases are shared with TRBD1. V lost 4 bases to trimming and J lost 4 bases; unmatched junction nucleotides: 10. This CDR3 is built from 16 residues. In germline, CDR1 is MNHEY, CDR2 SMNVEV (reference sequence). The CDR3: CASSSLWGTAYNEQFF. In DNA, the CDR3 is TGTGCCAGCAGTTCCCTTTGGGGGACAGCTTACAATGAGCAGTTCTTC.

V is TRBV14 and J is TRBJ2-3; D uncertain. This CDR3 is built from 14 residues. Germline assignment: CDR1 SGHDN and CDR2 FVKESK. Trimming stripped 5 bases from V and 2 bases from J, with 11 bases between. CDR3 nucleotides: TGTGCCAGCAGCTTTCTCCGTCCCACAGATACGCAGTATTTT. Translating gives CASSFLRPTDTQYF.

This clone was observed a single time. The chain combines TRBV4-1 with TRBJ2-2; the match to TRBD1 covers 9 bases. The CDR3 consists of 17 residues. The J segment lost 5 bases and the V segment lost 6 bases, leaving 13 bases of the junction unmatched. Per germline, CDR1 MGHRA and CDR2 YSYEKL. The CDR3 sequence: CASSQNTDRGITGELFF. The CDR3 DNA follows: TGCGCCAGCAGTCAAAATACGGACAGGGGAATAACCGGGGAGCTGTTTTTT.

The chain combines TRBV2 with TRBJ1-2; 9 bases align to TRBD1. Germline V gene sequence: CDR1 SNHLY, CDR2 FYNNEI. The trim removed 8 bases at V and 4 bases at J, leaving 11 bases unmatched. The CDR3 sequence is 15 residues long. In DNA, the CDR3 is TGTGCCAGCCGATCTACAGGGGGCGCCGGCTATGGCTACACCTTC. This gives the protein CASRSTGGAGYGYTF.

The V call is TRBV29-1, the J call TRBJ2-7, with 8 bases aligning to TRBD2. V shed 1 base and J 6 bases; nucleotides not matched to a gene: 11. Germline-derived CDR1 and CDR2 are SQVTM and ANQGSEA. CDR3 size: 15 residues. For the CDR3, the DNA is TGCAGCGTTGAAGTGGGCGGGGGGCCGGGCGTCGAGCAGTACTTC. Translated, it gives CSVEVGGGPGVEQYF.

The genes are TRBV7-3 and TRBJ2-3; 7 bases match TRBD1. Germline CDR1 SGHTA, CDR2 FQGTGA. The CDR3 extends over 16 amino acids. V gave up 3 bases and J gave up 3 bases; unmatched junction bases: 9. The CDR3 loop is CASSLTGFSITDTQYF. The CDR3 coding sequence is TGTGCCAGCAGCTTGACAGGGTTCTCAATTACAGATACGCAGTATTTT. Looking up the rest from reference TRBV7-3 and TRBJ2-3 gives the full variable domain: GAGVSQTPSNKVTEKGKYVELRCDPISGHTALYWYRQSLGQGPEFLIYFQGTGAADDSGLPNDRFFAVRPEGSVSTLKIQRTERGDSAVYLCASSLTGFSITDTQYFGPGTRLTVL.

V and J are TRBV9 and TRBJ1-1; D remains ambiguous. The CDR3 runs to 15 residues. Looked up from germline, CDR1 is SGDLS and CDR2 is YYNGEE. V was cut by 4 bases and J by 3 bases, with 16 bases left in between. In DNA, the CDR3 is TGTGCCAGCAGCTTCTTGGCCTACGGGGACACTGAAGCTTTCTTT. Translating gives CASSFLAYGDTEAFF. Supplemented by reference TRBV9 and TRBJ1-1, the full variable domain reads DSGVTQTPKHLITATGQRVTLRCSPRSGDLSVYWYQQSLDQGLQFLIQYYNGEERAKGNILERFSAQQFPDLHSELNLSSLELGDSALYFCASSFLAYGDTEAFFGQGTRLTVV.

The CDR3 region has the DNA TGTGCCAGCAGTGATAAGTTACTAACTCGAAGCACAGATACGCAGTATTTT. It codes for CASSDKLLTRSTDTQYF. This sequence joins TRBV28 and TRBJ2-3, with no clear D. Per germline, CDR1 MDHEN and CDR2 SYDVKM. There are 17 residues in the CDR3. Trimming took 5 bases from V and 0 from J, leaving 18 bases between them.

The chain combines TRBV19 with TRBJ2-7; D call uncertain. Germline V gives CDR1 LNHDA, CDR2 SQIVND (reference sequence). Between the trimmed V and J ends, which lost 6 bases and 1 base, there was a span of 13 bases. The CDR3 spans 14 residues. The CDR3 DNA follows: TGTGCCAGTAGAGCGTCGCCGGCTTCCTACGAGCAGTACTTC. It codes for CASRASPASYEQYF.

V gene TRBV6-5 combines with J gene TRBJ1-1; tentatively, D is TRBD1 (6 bases). Trimming removed 7 bases from V and 3 bases from J, with 15 bases in between. Per germline, CDR1 MNHEY and CDR2 SVGAGI. The CDR3 spans 14 residues. CDR3 region: CASKGRQAYTEAFF. CDR3 DNA: TGTGCCAGCAAAGGGAGACAGGCTTACACTGAAGCTTTCTTT.

The V gene is TRBV30, the J gene TRBJ1-5; TRBD1 matches 7 bases. The V and J ends lost 4 bases and 3 bases, in that order; junction bases with no gene match: 6. Germline lookup yields CDR1 GTSNPN and CDR2 SVGIG (reference sequence). This CDR3 spans 14 amino acids. The CDR3 DNA reads TGTGCCTGGACAGTTGGGACAGTCAATCAGCCCCAGCATTTT. Translating it yields CAWTVGTVNQPQHF.

This rearrangement joins TRBV6-5 to TRBJ2-3; 8 bases agree with TRBD1. Trimming cost V 6 bases and J 3 bases; bases outside gene matches: 5. CDR1 is MNHEY and CDR2 is SVGAGI in the germline V gene. The CDR3 runs 14 residues. CDR3 sequence: CASRSTGATDTQYF. The CDR3 region has the DNA TGTGCCAGCAGATCGACAGGGGCAACAGATACGCAGTATTTT.